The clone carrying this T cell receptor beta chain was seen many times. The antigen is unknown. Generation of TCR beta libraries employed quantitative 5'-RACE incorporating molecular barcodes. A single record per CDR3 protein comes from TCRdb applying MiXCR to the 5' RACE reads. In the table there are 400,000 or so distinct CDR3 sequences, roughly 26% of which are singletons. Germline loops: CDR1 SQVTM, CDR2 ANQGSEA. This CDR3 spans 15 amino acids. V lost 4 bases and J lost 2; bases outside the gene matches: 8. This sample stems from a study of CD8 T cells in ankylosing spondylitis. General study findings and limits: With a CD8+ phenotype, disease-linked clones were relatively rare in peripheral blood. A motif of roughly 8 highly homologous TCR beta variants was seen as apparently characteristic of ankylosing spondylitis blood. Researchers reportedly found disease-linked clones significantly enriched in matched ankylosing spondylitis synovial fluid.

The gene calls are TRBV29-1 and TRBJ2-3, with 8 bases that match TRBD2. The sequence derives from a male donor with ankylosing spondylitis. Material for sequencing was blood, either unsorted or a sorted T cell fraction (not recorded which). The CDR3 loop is CSVAVSGTATDTQYF. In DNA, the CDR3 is TGCAGCGTTGCGGTTAGCGGGACTGCCACAGATACGCAGTATTTT.